The T cell receptor beta chain described here comes from a study of T-cell memory formation after mild COVID-19 (dated by TCRdb to the early 2020s). About the investigation overall: TCR sequence clusters from the two donors were found to be largely donor specific. T-cell clones expanding and contracting after mild COVID-19 in two donors were tracked by longitudinal TCRalpha and TCRbeta repertoire sequencing. Two young, previously healthy adult volunteers, one female and one male, were included in the cohort.

Looking up the germline V gene yields CDR1 SGDLS and CDR2 YYNGEE. Its CDR3 holds 17 amino acids, cysteine through phenylalanine. Only the CDR3 DNA is retained, 51 bases long and in frame from the first base. V and J are truncated by 4 bases and 2 bases respectively, leaving an intervening sequence of 16 bases. TCRdb lists the instrument as Illumina NovaSeq 6000. TCRalpha and TCRbeta cDNA libraries were constructed by 5'RACE with constant-segment primers, with sample barcodes and unique molecular identifiers being introduced. RNA was extracted from every sample with Trizol reagent. Amplification of the libraries took two PCR steps, and the second step added a second sample barcode plus Illumina TruSeq adapters. Sequencing of the libraries was done on an Illumina NovaSeq, producing 2 x 150 bp paired-end reads. The authors' analysis ran thus. With migec v1.2.7, reads were demultiplexed and then collapsed into UMI-guided consensus sequences. Using mixcr v2.1.11, the UMI consensuses were aligned to TRA and TRB V and J templates and assembled into clonotypes. Clonotypes were classified as expanded or contracted when called significant by both edgeR and NoisET, with noise models trained on biological replicates. For edgeR calls, the cutoffs were a false discovery rate-adjusted p below 0.01 and a log2 fold-change threshold of 1. As an exploratory analysis of dynamics, PCA with hierarchical clustering was applied to max-normalized trajectories of the 1000 most abundant clonotypes. Each responding clone was given a CD4 or CD8 phenotype based on the CD4+ and CD8+ repertoires, which had been sequenced separately. TCRdb trimmed public reads at Q25 via fastp, called clones via MiXCR and kept in-frame beta chains. Here each entry gathers all rows of one CDR3 protein and keeps the most common genes and DNA. These V and J calls derive from TCRdb rather than the authors' analysis. Present in this sample are over 250,000 distinct CDR3 sequences, around 15% of which were seen just once. The leading ten clones occupy over 20% of the sample.

Ficoll-Paque density gradient centrifugation was used to isolate PBMCs. Beyond this particular receptor, the publication reports: The study included only two mild cases, and larger cohorts that include severe cases with pre-infection samples were judged to be necessary. Whether the second-wave clones peaking on day 37 were SARS-CoV-2 specific was not confirmed. Contracting CD4+ clones were located mainly in the CM and EM memory subsets, whereas CD8+ clones were found to be enriched in EMRA. Some responding clones were found in pre-infection memory, which suggests that pre-existing cross-reactive memory T cells took part in the SARS-CoV-2 response. Clones contracting from day 15 to 85 had balanced CD4/CD8 phenotypes, while a second wave expanding from day 15 to 37 was biased towards CD4+.

As for this clonotype: It lacks a known antigen. No much larger clone exists at a distance of one base, and base qualities are not known.

Input material: PBMCs or a T cell subset sorted from them (not recorded which). The sequence derives from a man aged 18 to 29 who had mild COVID-19 (a few samples of this study predate the infection). The sample titles of this study are shuffled in the database, so cell type and time point are left out; the donor was told from shared clones. The chain was built from TRBV9 and TRBJ1-6; matching of 5 bases hints at TRBD1 as the D gene. In nucleotides, the sequence is TGTGCCAGCAGCCCCCGGGGGGATACCCCCTATAATTCACCCCTCCACTTT. The resulting protein is CASSPRGDTPYNSPLHF. Joined to the reference TRBV9 and TRBJ1-6 proteins, this CDR3 gives the full variable domain: DSGVTQTPKHLITATGQRVTLRCSPRSGDLSVYWYQQSLDQGLQFLIQYYNGEERAKGNILERFSAQQFPDLHSELNLSSLELGDSALYFCASSPRGDTPYNSPLHFGNGTRLTVT.